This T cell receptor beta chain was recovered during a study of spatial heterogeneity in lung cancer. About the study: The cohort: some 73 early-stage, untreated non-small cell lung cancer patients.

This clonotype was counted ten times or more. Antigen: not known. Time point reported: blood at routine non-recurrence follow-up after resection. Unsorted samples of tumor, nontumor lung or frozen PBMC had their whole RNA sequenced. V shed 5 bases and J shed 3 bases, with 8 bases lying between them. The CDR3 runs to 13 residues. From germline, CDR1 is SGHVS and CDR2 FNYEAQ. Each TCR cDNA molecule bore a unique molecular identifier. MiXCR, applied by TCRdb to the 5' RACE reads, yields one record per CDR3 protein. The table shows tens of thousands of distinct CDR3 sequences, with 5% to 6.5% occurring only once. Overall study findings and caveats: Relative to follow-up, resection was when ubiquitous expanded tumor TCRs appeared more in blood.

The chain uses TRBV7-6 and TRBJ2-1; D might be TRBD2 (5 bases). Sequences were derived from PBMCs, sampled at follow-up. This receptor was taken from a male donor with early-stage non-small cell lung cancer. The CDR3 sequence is CASSPGIYNEQFF. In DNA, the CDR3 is TGTGCCAGCAGCCCGGGAATCTACAATGAGCAGTTCTTC. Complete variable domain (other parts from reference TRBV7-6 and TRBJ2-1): GAGVSQSPRYKVTKRGQDVALRCDPISGHVSLYWYRQALGQGPEFLTYFNYEAQQDKSGLPNDRFSAERPEGSISTLTIQRTEQRDSAMYRCASSPGIYNEQFFGPGTRLTVL.